What follows are 4 T cell receptor beta chains derived from one specimen sequenced in a study of response to subunit inactivated influenza vaccine. TCRdb ran MiXCR on the RT-PCR reads and lists one entry per CDR3 protein. The sample records about 700,000 distinct CDR3 sequences, approximately 14% being singletons. Sequences were derived from PBMCs from blood, sampled 14 to 15 days before vaccination. Receptor source: a man aged 50-59 years who received an inactivated influenza vaccine.

The rearrangement links TRBV7-9 to TRBJ2-7; D is perhaps TRBD1 or TRBD2 (5 bases each). V was cut by 5 bases and J by 3 bases, with 14 bases left in between. This CDR3 is built from 14 residues. Germline assignment: CDR1 SEHNR and CDR2 FQNEAQ (reference sequence). The CDR3, as DNA: TGTGCCAGCAGCATAACCGGGACCAGCTACGAGCAGTACTTC. Its protein product is CASSITGTSYEQYF. The full variable domain, rest sourced from reference TRBV7-9 and TRBJ2-7, is DTGVSQNPRHKITKRGQNVTFRCDPISEHNRLYWYRQTLGQGPEFLTYFQNEAQLEKSRLLSDRFSAERPKGSFSTLEIQRTEQGDSAMYLCASSITGTSYEQYFGPGTRLTVT.

This chain joins TRBV7-9 and TRBJ2-3; 7 nucleotides align to TRBD1. From germline, CDR1 is SEHNR and CDR2 FQNEAQ (reference sequence). V gave up 5 bases and J gave up 2 bases; unmatched junction bases: 10. This CDR3 contains 16 residues. CDR3: CASSPGQVVFTDTQYF. In DNA form, the CDR3 reads TGTGCCAGCAGCCCCGGACAGGTTGTATTCACAGATACGCAGTATTTT.

The rearrangement uses TRBV4-3 and TRBJ2-3; D gene uncertain. From germline, CDR1 is LGHNA and CDR2 YSLEER. The germline V and J ends were trimmed by 2 bases and 9 bases, with 18 bases remaining between them. CDR3 size: 15 residues. The CDR3 region has the DNA TGCGCCAGCAGCCAAAGTTTGGCCTTTAAGGGAACGCAGTATTTT. Translation gives CASSQSLAFKGTQYF.

Turning to this clonotype: At one end, the junction sequence differs from germline, possibly due to a read error. The chain joins TRBV20-1 to TRBJ2-2; TRBD1 or TRBD2 may be the D gene (5 bases each). The CDR3 runs 12 residues. Germline loops: CDR1 DFQATT, CDR2 SNEGSKA (reference sequence). The CDR3 sequence is CSASARAGDLFF. CDR3 nucleotide sequence: TGCAGTGCTAGTGCCCGGGCCGGGGACCTGTTTTTT.